This T cell receptor beta chain is drawn from a study of cytotoxic CD8 clonotypes in ibrutinib-treated CLL. Study summary: There were roughly 10 relapsed/refractory patients and some 15 treatment-naive patients, and around 18 were IGHV unmutated. Overall, about 25 responses were partial and 2 complete; following median approximately 65 months, roughly 15 patients stayed remitted and some 12 progressed.

This clone was counted only a few times. The antigen is unknown. This CDR3 spans 17 amino acids. Looked up from germline, CDR1 is LGHNA and CDR2 is YSLEER. Trimming pared 0 bases from V and 8 bases from J, leaving 22 bases between. Data came from immunoSEQ multiplex PCR; TCRdb stores just in-frame clones and leaves some out. The sample lists over 120,000 clones; 70% to 80% were seen once. General study results and limits: Baseline values of clonality outstripped age-matched healthy donors and followed circulating CD8+ T-cell counts.

The starting material was PBMCs, obtained after 24 months of ibrutinib treatment. This TCR derives from a human donor with chronic lymphocytic leukemia. The chain joins TRBV4-3 to TRBJ1-2; possible D gene TRBD1, 5 bases. The CDR3 nucleotides read TGCGCCAGCAGCCAAGAGGGGAGCCGGGATGGACGGGGCGGCTACACCTTC. It specifies CASSQEGSRDGRGGYTF.